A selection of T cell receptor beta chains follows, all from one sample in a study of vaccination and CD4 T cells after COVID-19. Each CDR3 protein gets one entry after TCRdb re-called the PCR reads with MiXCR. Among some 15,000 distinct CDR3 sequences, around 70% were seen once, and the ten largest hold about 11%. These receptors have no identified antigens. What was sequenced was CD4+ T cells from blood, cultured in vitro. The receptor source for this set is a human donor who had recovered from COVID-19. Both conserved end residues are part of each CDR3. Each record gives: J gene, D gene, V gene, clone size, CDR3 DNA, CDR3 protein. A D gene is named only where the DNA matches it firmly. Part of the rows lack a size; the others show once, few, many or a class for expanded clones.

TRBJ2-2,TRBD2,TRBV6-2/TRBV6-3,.,TGTGTCAGTCGGGGGGGGCCTTTGACCGGGGAGCTGTTTTTT,CVSRGGPLTGELFF
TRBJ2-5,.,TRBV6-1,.,TGTGCCACCAAAACCTCAAGTCCTCATGGGGGCGCAGAGACCCAGTACTTC,CATKTSSPHGGAETQYF
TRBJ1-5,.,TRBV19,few,TGTGCCAGTTCGGGCAGGCGTGACAATCAGCCCCAGCATTTT,CASSGRRDNQPQHF
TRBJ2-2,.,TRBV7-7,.,TGTGCCAGCAGCTTAACAGGGACGAACACCGGGGAGCTGTTTTTT,CASSLTGTNTGELFF
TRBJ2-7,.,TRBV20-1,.,TGCAGTGCTCGGGGTAACGAGCAGTACTTC,CSARGNEQYF
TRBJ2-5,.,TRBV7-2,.,TGTGCCAGCAGCGTTCCTTCTAGGCAAGAGACCCAGTACTTC,CASSVPSRQETQYF
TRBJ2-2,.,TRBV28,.,TGTGCCAGCAGTTTCACCGGGGAGCTGTTTTTT,CASSFTGELFF
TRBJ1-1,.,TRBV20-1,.,TGCAGTGCCCGTCGATCCAAAACTGAAGCTTTCTTT,CSARRSKTEAFF
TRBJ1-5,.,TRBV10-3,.,TGTGCAACGAGGGACACCAATCAGCCCCAGCATTTT,CATRDTNQPQHF
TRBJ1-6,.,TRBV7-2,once,TGTGCCAGCAGCTCCCCGGTGGGAGGGAAGAATTCACCCCTCCACTTT,CASSSPVGGKNSPLHF